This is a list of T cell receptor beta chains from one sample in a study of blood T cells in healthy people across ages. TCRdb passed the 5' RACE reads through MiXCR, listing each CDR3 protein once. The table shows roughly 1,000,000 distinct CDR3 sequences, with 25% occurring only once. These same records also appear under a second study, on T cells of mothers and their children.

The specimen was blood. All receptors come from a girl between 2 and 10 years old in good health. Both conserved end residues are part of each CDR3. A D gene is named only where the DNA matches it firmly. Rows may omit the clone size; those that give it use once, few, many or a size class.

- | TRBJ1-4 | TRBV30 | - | CAWSIREKLFF | TGTGCCTGGAGCATCAGGGAAAAACTGTTTTTT
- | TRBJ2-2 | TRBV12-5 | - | CASGYRGKDTGELFF | TGTGCTAGTGGTTATCGGGGGAAGGACACCGGGGAGCTGTTTTTT
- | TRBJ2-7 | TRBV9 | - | CASSNFMGLGGDEQYF | TGTGCCAGCAGTAATTTTATGGGTTTAGGAGGCGACGAGCAGTACTTC
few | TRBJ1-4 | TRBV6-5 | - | CASSYMPGNEKLFF | TGTGCCAGCAGTTACATGCCAGGGAATGAAAAACTGTTTTTT
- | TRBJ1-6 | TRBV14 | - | CASSPDPLGGNSPLHF | TGTGCCAGCAGCCCCGACCCGCTCGGAGGTAATTCACCCCTCCACTTT
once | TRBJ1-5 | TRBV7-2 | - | CASSLDVLKSGLRPQHF | TGTGCCAGCAGCTTAGACGTACTGAAGTCAGGGCTCCGGCCCCAGCATTTT
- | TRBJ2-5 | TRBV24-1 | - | CATSEGTWETQYF | TGTGCCACCAGTGAAGGAACTTGGGAGACCCAGTACTTC
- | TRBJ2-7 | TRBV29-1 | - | CSVAGDEQYF | TGCAGCGTTGCGGGGGACGAGCAGTACTTC
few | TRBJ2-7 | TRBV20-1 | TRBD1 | CSARVGQGYYEQYF | TGCAGTGCTAGGGTCGGACAGGGATACTACGAGCAGTACTTC
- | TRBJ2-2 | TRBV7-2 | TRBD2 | CASSLSLADTGELFF | TGTGCCAGCAGCTTAAGCCTAGCGGACACCGGGGAGCTGTTTTTT
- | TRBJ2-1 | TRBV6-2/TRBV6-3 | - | CASSYSIRSSYNEQFF | TGTGCCAGCAGTTACTCGATAAGGAGCTCCTACAATGAGCAGTTCTTC
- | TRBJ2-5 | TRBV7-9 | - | CTSSHRRAEMYQETQYF | TGTACCAGCAGCCACCGCCGGGCGGAGATGTACCAAGAGACCCAGTACTTC
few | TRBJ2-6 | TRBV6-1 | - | CASSEGRLPGANVLTF | TGTGCCAGCAGTGAAGGTCGACTTCCTGGGGCCAACGTCCTGACTTTC
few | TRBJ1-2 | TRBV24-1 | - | CATSDSVVGVLNGYTF | TGTGCCACCAGTGACTCAGTCGTCGGGGTGTTAAATGGCTACACCTTC
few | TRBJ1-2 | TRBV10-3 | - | CAISESRDLYGYTF | TGTGCCATCAGTGAGTCGAGGGATCTCTATGGCTACACCTTC
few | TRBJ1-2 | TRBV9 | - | CASSVKANPTYGYTF | TGTGCCAGCAGCGTTAAGGCAAATCCGACCTATGGCTACACCTTC
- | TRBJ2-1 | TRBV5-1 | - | CASSLDDPSSNEQFF | TGCGCCAGCAGCTTGGATGATCCCTCATCCAATGAGCAGTTCTTC
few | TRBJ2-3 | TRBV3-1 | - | CASSQDLVLGGNGGIHTQYF | TGTGCCAGCAGCCAAGATTTGGTTCTCGGTGGCAACGGGGGCATCCATACGCAGTATTTT
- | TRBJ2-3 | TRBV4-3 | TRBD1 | CASSRNGQGWTDTQYF | TGCGCCAGCAGCCGCAATGGACAGGGGTGGACAGATACGCAGTATTTT
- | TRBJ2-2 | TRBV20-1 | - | CSAETEGNTGELFF | TGCAGTGCCGAGACGGAGGGTAACACCGGGGAGCTGTTTTTT
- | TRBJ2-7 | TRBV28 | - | CASSYLRAREQYF | TGTGCCAGCAGTTACCTTAGGGCCAGGGAGCAGTACTTC
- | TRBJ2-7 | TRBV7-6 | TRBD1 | CASSSLPGTGSYEQYF | TGTGCCAGCAGCTCGTTGCCCGGGACAGGGTCCTACGAGCAGTACTTC
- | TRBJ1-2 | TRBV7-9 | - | CASSPLGGEGGYTF | TGTGCCAGCAGCCCCCTGGGGGGGGAAGGGGGCTACACCTTC
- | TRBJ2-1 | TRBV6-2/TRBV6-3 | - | CASSYITGEQFF | TGTGCCAGCAGTTACATTACCGGTGAGCAGTTCTTC
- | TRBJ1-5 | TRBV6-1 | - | CASSEKTNQPQHF | TGTGCCAGCAGTGAGAAAACTAATCAGCCCCAGCATTTT
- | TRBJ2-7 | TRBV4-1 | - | CASSRSMTDHNEQYF | TGCGCCAGCAGCCGGAGCATGACAGATCACAACGAGCAGTACTTC
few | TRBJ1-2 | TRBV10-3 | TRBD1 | CAIRDRIGYTF | TGTGCCATCAGGGACAGGATCGGCTACACCTTC
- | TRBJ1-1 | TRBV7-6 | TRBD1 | CASSSPTGGSLGTEAFF | TGTGCCAGCAGCTCTCCGACAGGGGGCAGTTTGGGCACTGAAGCTTTCTTT
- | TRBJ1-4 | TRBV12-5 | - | CASGLLSARKLFF | TGTGCTAGTGGTTTGCTGTCGGCCCGAAAACTGTTTTTT
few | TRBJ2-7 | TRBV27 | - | CASAAGGEQYF | TGTGCCAGCGCCGCCGGGGGTGAGCAGTACTTC
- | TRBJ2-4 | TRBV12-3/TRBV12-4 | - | CASSFSLEVDQYF | TGTGCCAGCAGTTTCTCACTAGAGGTAGATCAGTACTTC
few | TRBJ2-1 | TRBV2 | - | CASSGGRQNNEQFF | TGTGCCAGCAGTGGGGGAAGACAGAACAATGAGCAGTTCTTC
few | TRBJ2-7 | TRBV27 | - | CASTDFIGWYF | TGTGCCAGCACCGACTTTATTGGGTGGTACTTC
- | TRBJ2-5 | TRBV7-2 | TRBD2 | CASQVSGMYQETQYF | TGTGCCAGCCAGGTTAGCGGGATGTACCAAGAGACCCAGTACTTC
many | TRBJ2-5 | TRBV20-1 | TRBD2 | CSARRRSGGLETQYF | TGCAGTGCTAGGCGTCGCAGCGGGGGGTTGGAGACCCAGTACTTC
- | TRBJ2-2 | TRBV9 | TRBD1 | CASSAIQGIGELFF | TGTGCCAGCAGCGCCATACAGGGGATTGGGGAGCTGTTTTTT
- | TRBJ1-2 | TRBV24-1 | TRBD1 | CATSSPGQGNYGYTF | TGTGCCACCAGTTCCCCCGGACAGGGCAACTATGGCTACACCTTC
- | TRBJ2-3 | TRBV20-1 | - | CSGGNRHTDTQYF | TGCAGTGGGGGGAACCGGCACACAGATACGCAGTATTTT
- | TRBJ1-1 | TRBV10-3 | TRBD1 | CAISGGQGARTEAFF | TGTGCCATCAGTGGAGGACAGGGGGCTCGAACTGAAGCTTTCTTT
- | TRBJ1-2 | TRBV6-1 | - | CASSEAPGVNYGYTF | TGTGCCAGCAGTGAAGCGCCGGGGGTTAACTATGGCTACACCTTC
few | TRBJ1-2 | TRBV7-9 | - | CASSLTGFGYTF | TGTGCCAGCAGCTTAACAGGGTTTGGCTACACCTTC
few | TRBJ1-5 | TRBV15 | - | CATSGVGGNRPQHF | TGTGCCACCAGCGGTGTAGGGGGTAATCGGCCCCAGCATTTT
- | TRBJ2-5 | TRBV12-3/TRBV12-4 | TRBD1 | CASRGQGGDQETQYF | TGTGCCAGCAGAGGACAGGGTGGGGACCAAGAGACCCAGTACTTC
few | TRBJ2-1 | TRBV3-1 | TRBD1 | CASSIQGAYNEQFF | TGTGCCAGCAGCATACAGGGGGCCTACAATGAGCAGTTCTTC
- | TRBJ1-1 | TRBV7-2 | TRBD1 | CASSLGQGVTEAFF | TGTGCCAGCAGCTTAGGACAGGGCGTCACTGAAGCTTTCTTT
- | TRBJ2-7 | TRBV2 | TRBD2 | CASSGEGSSYEQYF | TGTGCCAGCAGTGGGGAGGGTAGCTCCTACGAGCAGTACTTC
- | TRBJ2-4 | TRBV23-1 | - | CASSPGKPKENIQYF | TGCGCCAGCTCTCCGGGAAAGCCTAAGGAAAACATTCAGTACTTC
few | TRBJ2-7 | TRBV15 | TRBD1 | CATSIDREWGEQYF | TGTGCCACCAGCATCGACAGGGAATGGGGCGAGCAGTACTTC
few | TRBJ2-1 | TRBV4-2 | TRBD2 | CASSPGGRTYNEQFF | TGTGCCAGCAGCCCCGGGGGGAGGACCTACAATGAGCAGTTCTTC
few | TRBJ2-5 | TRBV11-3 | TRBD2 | CASSDLAGGEETQYF | TGTGCCAGCAGCGATCTAGCGGGGGGGGAAGAGACCCAGTACTTC
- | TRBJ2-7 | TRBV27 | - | CASSLSGQTLAYEQYF | TGTGCCAGCAGTTTATCGGGACAAACACTGGCCTACGAGCAGTACTTC
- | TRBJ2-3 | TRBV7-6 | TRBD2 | CASSLGTSSDTQYF | TGTGCCAGCTCACTGGGGACTAGCTCGGATACGCAGTATTTT
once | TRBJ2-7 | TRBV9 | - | CASSVAGDNYEQYF | TGTGCCAGCAGCGTAGCGGGGGACAACTACGAGCAGTACTTC